A selection of T cell receptor beta chains follows, all from one sample in a study of control samples from healthy donors and cancer patients. The repertoire was sequenced with immunoSEQ multiplex PCR; TCRdb's copy has only in-frame clones and lacks some. The data hold about 80,000 clones, with over 85% observed a single time. The specimen was blood. These receptors all come from a man aged 50 to 60 in good health. The CDR3 runs from the conserved cysteine through the conserved F or W. The D gene is left open where the match is weak. Some rows have no size entry. The others give once, few or many, or a class for an expanded clone.

J gene,V gene,clone size,D gene,CDR3 DNA,CDR3 protein
TRBJ1-1,TRBV5-1,-,-,TGCGCCAGCAGCTTGTCAGGGTTCAATACTGAAGCTTTCTTT,CASSLSGFNTEAFF
TRBJ2-1,TRBV19,-,-,TGTGCCAGTATGAGGTCAGGTAGCTCCTACAATGAGCAGTTCTTC,CASMRSGSSYNEQFF
TRBJ1-2,TRBV19,-,TRBD1,TGTGCCAGTAGTATGATAGGAGGGGGCGGGGGCTACACCTTC,CASSMIGGGGGYTF
TRBJ1-4,TRBV19,-,-,TGTGCCAGTAGTAGCCGGGACTCCCGTAATGAAAAACTGTTTTTT,CASSSRDSRNEKLFF
TRBJ1-2,TRBV6-1,medium-sized,TRBD1,TGTGCCAGCAGTGAAGGGACAGGACTCTATGGCTACACCTTC,CASSEGTGLYGYTF
TRBJ1-1,TRBV5-1,-,-,TGCGCCAGCAGCTCGGCATTGAGACCTGAAGCTTTCTTT,CASSSALRPEAFF
TRBJ1-2,TRBV10-3,once,-,TGTGCCATCAGACCAACAGGGAATACAAGAGGCTACACCTTC,CAIRPTGNTRGYTF
TRBJ1-1,TRBV5-1,-,TRBD1,TGCGCCAGCAGCCCCGACAGGGTCAGAGCTTTCTTT,CASSPDRVRAFF
TRBJ1-5,TRBV24-1,-,TRBD1,TGTGCCACCAGTGAGACCGGACAGGGTCGCCAGCCCCAGCATTTT,CATSETGQGRQPQHF
TRBJ2-3,TRBV27,medium-sized,-,TGTGCCAGCAGTTTGGGGGGGGGCTTTACCCAGGGGCTGGGAGATACGCAGTATTTT,CASSLGGGFTQGLGDTQYF
TRBJ2-3,TRBV18,-,-,TGTGCCAGCTCACCAGGTTTCTCCACAGATACGCAGTATTTT,CASSPGFSTDTQYF
TRBJ2-3,TRBV2,-,-,TGTGCCAGCAGTGGCGGTTCTGATACGCAGTATTTT,CASSGGSDTQYF
TRBJ2-2,TRBV14,-,-,TGTGCCAGCAGCCTTGGGTGGCTCAAAAACACCGGGGAGCTGTTTTTT,CASSLGWLKNTGELFF
TRBJ1-2,TRBV5-1,-,-,TGCGCCAGCAGCTTGAAGGCAGGTTCCAACTATGGCTACACCTTC,CASSLKAGSNYGYTF
TRBJ1-2,TRBV30,-,-,TGTGCCGTGTCTAGAGGGGTCTATGGCTACACCTTC,CAVSRGVYGYTF
TRBJ1-4,TRBV11-2,-,-,TGTGCCAGCAGCTTGCCCAAGGATGAAAAACTGTTTTTT,CASSLPKDEKLFF
TRBJ1-1,TRBV5-8,-,-,TGTGCCAGCAGCTTATCCCTAAACACTGAAGCTTTCTTT,CASSLSLNTEAFF
TRBJ1-5,TRBV7-9,-,-,TGTGCCAGCAGCTCCGTCCCCTCCGGCGGTTCTGGGGATCAGCCCCAGCATTTT,CASSSVPSGGSGDQPQHF
TRBJ1-1,TRBV2,-,-,TGTGCCAGCAGTGATCTAGGGAACACTGAAGCTTTCTTT,CASSDLGNTEAFF
TRBJ2-2,TRBV5-1,-,-,TGCGCCAGCAGCCTGGGACAGAACACCGGGGAGCTGTTTTTT,CASSLGQNTGELFF
TRBJ2-4,TRBV2,-,-,TGTGCCAGCAGTGAAGGCCAGGCGAGAGCCAAAAACATTCAGTACTTC,CASSEGQARAKNIQYF
TRBJ2-1,TRBV28,-,TRBD2,TGTGCCAGCACCGACCGGGAGGGACGGAATGAGCAGTTCTTC,CASTDREGRNEQFF
TRBJ2-5,TRBV29-1,-,TRBD2,TGCAGCAGCAAGGCCAGACTAGCGGGGGAGGAGACCCAGTACTTC,CSSKARLAGEETQYF
TRBJ1-5,TRBV15,-,-,TGTGCCACCAGCAGAGTAAATATCCCGGGGAGAAGCAATCAGCCCCAGCATTTT,CATSRVNIPGRSNQPQHF
TRBJ2-7,TRBV27,many,-,TGTGCCAGCAGTCTAAATGCACAGGACCACGGCGAGCAGTACTTC,CASSLNAQDHGEQYF
TRBJ1-1,TRBV2,-,-,TGTGCCAGCAGTGGGTACGGGGTGATGAACACTGAAGCTTTCTTT,CASSGYGVMNTEAFF
TRBJ1-1,TRBV6-6,-,-,TGTGCCAGCAGTCCGGACAACCGTGAAGCTTTCTTT,CASSPDNREAFF
TRBJ1-1,TRBV6-5,-,-,TGTGCCAGCAGTTATGGGTCGGCTGAAGCTTTCTTT,CASSYGSAEAFF
TRBJ1-1,TRBV29-1,-,TRBD1,TGCAGCGTTGAAGGGAGGCAGGGGGCAGGGACTGAAGCTTTCTTT,CSVEGRQGAGTEAFF
TRBJ1-2,TRBV24-1,-,TRBD1,TGTGCCACCAGTGATTCCCAGGGGGCGATGGGAGGCTACACCTTC,CATSDSQGAMGGYTF
TRBJ1-3,TRBV9,once,-,TGTGCCAGCAGCGTAGCAGACATTCGCTCTGGAAACACCATATATTTT,CASSVADIRSGNTIYF
TRBJ1-2,TRBV6-6,-,TRBD1,TGTGCCAGCAGTTACTGGGGACAGGGGACCTATGGCTACACCTTC,CASSYWGQGTYGYTF